The 32 T cell receptor beta chains presented below share a single source sample, sequenced in a study of blood T cells in healthy people across ages. The authors ran a second PCR of 7 to 11 cycles using a sample-barcoded 5' primer and a J-beta primer mix. TCRdb used MiXCR to reprocess the 5' RACE reads, holding one entry per CDR3 protein. The repertoire includes about 1.7 million distinct CDR3 sequences, about 30% of them detected once, and about 7.7% sits in the top ten. Input material: blood. These receptors all come from a woman aged 30 to 39 in good health.

A remark on this clonotype: One base away lies a much larger clone, so this may be a sequencing read error. This chain connects TRBV28 to TRBJ2-7; weak D call: TRBD2 (7 bases). This CDR3 has 14 residues. Trimming stripped 8 bases from V and 2 bases from J, with 16 bases between. Germline CDR1 is MDHEN and CDR2 is SYDVKM. This CDR3 reads CASEAGAETYEQYF. CDR3 bases: TGTGCCAGCGAGGCGGGGGCAGAGACCTACGAGCAGTACTTC.

There are a few counts of this clonotype. One junction end disagrees with the germline gene, perhaps due to a read error. The chain uses TRBV5-5 and TRBJ1-1; no reliable D call. Per the germline V gene, CDR1 is SGHKS and CDR2 is YYEKEE (reference sequence). This CDR3 is 11 amino acids long. The CDR3 DNA sequence: TGTGCCACCAGCCAGAATCTGCGGGCTTTCTTT. Encoded protein: CATSQNLRAFF.

Regarding this clonotype: At one of its ends the junction is not consistent with the germline gene, which may arise from a read error. The chain has TRBV5-1 and TRBJ2-5, with D tentatively TRBD1 (6 bases). The J call may be incorrect, as the DNA end agrees better with TRBJ2-7. From germline, CDR1 is SGHRS and CDR2 YFSETQ. This CDR3 has 14 amino acids. The CDR3 loop reads CAGSWENRDDEQYF. Here the CDR3 DNA reads TGCGCCGGCAGCTGGGAAAACAGGGACGACGAGCAGTACTTC.

This clonotype was counted ten times or more. The chain joins TRBV5-1 to TRBJ2-1; D is unclear. Germline V CDR1 and CDR2: SGHRS, YFSETQ. The germline V and J ends were trimmed by 0 bases and 8 bases, with 9 bases remaining between them. This CDR3 spans 13 amino acids. The CDR3 nucleotides read TGCGCCAGCAGCTTGGACCAGATATATGAGCAGTTCTTC. Its protein is CASSLDQIYEQFF.

This clonotype occurred many times. This chain joins TRBV7-8 and TRBJ2-1; 9 bases are a match to TRBD2. Unmatched junction bases numbered 10, after V lost 5 bases and J lost 8 bases. Germline V gives CDR1 SGHVS, CDR2 FQNEAQ. The CDR3 loop spans 15 amino acids. The CDR3 spells CASSAGGRERYEQFF. The CDR3 region has the DNA TGTGCCAGCAGCGCGGGAGGGCGGGAAAGGTATGAGCAGTTCTTC.

This clonotype has just a few counts. V is TRBV12-5 and J is TRBJ1-5; 7 bases match TRBD1. Per the germline V gene, CDR1 is LGHNT and CDR2 is FRNRAP. J gave up 6 bases and V 0 bases, and 14 bases lay outside the gene matches. The CDR3 sequence is 18 residues long. CDR3 coding DNA: TGTGCTAGTGGTTTGGTACAAAGGCTGACAGGGCTCGCTCAGCCCCAGCATTTT. Translating it yields CASGLVQRLTGLAQPQHF.

Remarks on this clonotype: At one of its ends the junction is not consistent with the germline gene, which may arise from a read error. The chain combines TRBV3-1 with TRBJ2-4; no definite D call. The length of the CDR3 is 18 residues. Germline-derived CDR1 and CDR2 are LGHDT and YNNKEL (reference sequence). CDR3 in amino acids: CAISQARTVTLVPNIQYF. For the CDR3, the DNA is TGTGCCATCAGCCAAGCCCGAACGGTGACCCTCGTTCCCAACATTCAGTACTTC.

There are a few counts of this clonotype. The chain combines TRBV20-1 with TRBJ2-5; no firm D call. The J call may be faulty, since TRBJ2-7 better matches the DNA end. This CDR3 has 11 amino acids. Germline CDR1 is DFQATT and CDR2 is SNEGSKA (reference sequence). CDR3 region: CSAKYQYEQYF. In DNA form, the CDR3 reads TGCAGTGCTAAGTACCAATACGAGCAGTACTTC.

The chain employs TRBV5-1 and TRBJ2-1, with a possible D match to TRBD1 (6 bases). CDR3 length: 14 amino acids. The V gene lost 6 bases and the J gene lost 10 bases, with 20 bases spanning the gap. The germline CDR1 and CDR2 sequences are SGHRS and YFSETQ. The CDR3 region has the DNA TGCGCCAGCACGAGGGGGTCCGACTACTACGAGCAGTTCTTC. As protein: CASTRGSDYYEQFF.

To note about this clonotype: Germline and junction disagree at one end, which may indicate a read error. V gene TRBV20-1 combines with J gene TRBJ2-5; TRBD2 aligns across 10 bases. Germline V lookup: CDR1 DFQATT, CDR2 SNEGSKA (reference sequence). The CDR3 totals 14 residues. The DNA for the CDR3 is TGCAGTGCTCACCTAGCGGGGGTCCAAAAGACCCAGTACTTC. Amino acid sequence: CSAHLAGVQKTQYF.

V and J are TRBV12-3 or TRBV12-4 and TRBJ2-5; TRBD2 agrees at 14 bases. The CDR3 consists of 15 residues. V lost 5 bases and J lost 11; bases outside the gene matches: 10. The CDR3 loop reads CASSGLAGGIEVQYF. CDR3 sequence (DNA): TGTGCCAGCAGTGGACTAGCGGGGGGAATCGAGGTGCAGTACTTC.

This clonotype was found many times. The chain links TRBV20-1 to TRBJ2-1, with 7 bases that match TRBD1. The CDR3 extends over 13 amino acids. Germline V gene sequence: CDR1 DFQATT, CDR2 SNEGSKA (reference sequence). The V segment lost 5 bases and the J segment 2 bases; nucleotides outside the gene matches: 3. The CDR3 here is CSAAGTAYNEQFF. In DNA form, the CDR3 reads TGCAGTGCTGCCGGGACAGCCTACAATGAGCAGTTCTTC.

This clonotype was seen only a few times. The chain links TRBV7-2 to TRBJ1-3; a weak D match, TRBD1 (5 bases). The CDR3 has 15 amino acids. Germline lookup yields CDR1 SGHTA and CDR2 FQGNSA. The V end was cut by 3 bases, the J end by 0 bases, with 9 bases between. CDR3 coding DNA: TGTGCCAGCAGCTTCTGGGGGAGCTCTGGAAACACCATATATTTT. Translated: CASSFWGSSGNTIYF.

The rearrangement uses TRBV19 and TRBJ1-5, with D possibly matching TRBD1 (5 bases). V lost 6 bases to trimming and J lost 4 bases, with 13 bases between them. The V gene's germline CDR1 is LNHDA and CDR2 SQIVND (reference sequence). The length of the CDR3 is 14 residues. The CDR3 protein is CASSPGLRNQPQHF. The CDR3 coding sequence is TGTGCCAGTAGCCCGGGACTGAGGAATCAGCCCCAGCATTTT.

This chain uses TRBV11-2 with TRBJ1-2; D may be TRBD1 (6 bases). Germline lookup yields CDR1 SGHAT and CDR2 FQNNGV. The CDR3 runs to 14 residues. With 0 bases removed from V and 3 bases from J, the gap between germline ends came to 8 bases. This CDR3 is CASSLEGADYGYTF. CDR3 sequence (DNA): TGTGCCAGCAGCTTAGAGGGGGCAGACTATGGCTACACCTTC.

This clonotype was picked up a small number of times. This rearrangement joins TRBV6-6 to TRBJ2-5, with D perhaps assigned TRBD1 or TRBD2 (5 bases each). Germline V gene data show CDR1 as MNHNY and CDR2 as SVGAGI (reference sequence). CDR3 length equals 14 residues. V lost 0 bases, J lost 5 bases, and 10 bases lay in between. DNA of the CDR3: TGTGCCAGCAGTTACTCAGAGGGGAGTGAGACCCAGTACTTC. Protein product: CASSYSEGSETQYF.

This clonotype was counted ten times or more. This sequence joins TRBV7-2 and TRBJ2-1, with D possibly TRBD2 on 5 matching bases. Germline CDR1 reads SGHTA; CDR2 reads FQGNSA. Trimming took 5 bases from V and 6 from J, leaving 14 bases between them. This CDR3 is 14 amino acids long. In nucleotides, the CDR3 is TGTGCCAGCAGCCCGGGGTCGATAGTCAATGAGCAGTTCTTC. It translates to CASSPGSIVNEQFF.

The genes are TRBV5-1 and TRBJ2-1; D uncertain. Germline V CDR1 and CDR2: SGHRS, YFSETQ. V was pared by 2 bases and J by 0 bases, with 9 bases between. The CDR3 spans 15 residues. CDR3 bases: TGCGCCAGCAGCTTCGAGTCCCACTCCTACAATGAGCAGTTCTTC. This sequence encodes CASSFESHSYNEQFF. Full variable domain (rest looked up from reference TRBV5-1 and TRBJ2-1): KAGVTQTPRYLIKTRGQQVTLSCSPISGHRSVSWYQQTPGQGLQFLFEYFSETQRNKGNFPGRFSGRQFSNSRSEMNVSTLELGDSALYLCASSFESHSYNEQFFGPGTRLTVL.

This clonotype was seen a handful of times. The V gene is TRBV5-1, the J gene TRBJ2-5; D remains ambiguous. This CDR3 comprises 12 residues. Germline assignment: CDR1 SGHRS and CDR2 YFSETQ. Trimming left V 4 bases short and J 5 bases short, with 9 bases between. The CDR3 coding sequence is TGCGCCAGCAGCCAACTGTGGGAGACCCAGTACTTC. It translates to CASSQLWETQYF.

This chain uses TRBV10-3 with TRBJ2-7; D may be TRBD1 or TRBD2 (5 bases each). The V gene lost 6 bases and the J gene lost 3 bases, with 15 bases spanning the gap. Per the germline V gene, CDR1 is ENHRY and CDR2 is SYGVKD. CDR3 length equals 14 residues. CDR3 amino acids: CAISTGAGDYEQYF. The CDR3 coding sequence is TGTGCCATCAGCACCGGGGCAGGAGACTACGAGCAGTACTTC.

This clonotype has at least ten counts. The CDR3 DNA reads as TGCGCCACCAACCCCGGACAGCTCACAGATACGCAGTATTTT. This translates into CATNPGQLTDTQYF. The gene calls are TRBV5-1 and TRBJ2-3; possible D gene TRBD1, 6 bases. CDR3 length equals 14 residues. V was clipped by 9 bases and J by 2 bases, with 16 bases between them. Germline lookup yields CDR1 SGHRS and CDR2 YFSETQ.

In its sample, this clonotype was seen a few times. The chain employs TRBV14 and TRBJ1-3; D call uncertain. V lost 4 bases and J 8 bases, leaving 15 bases between the germline ends. Germline V gene data show CDR1 as SGHDN and CDR2 as FVKESK. The CDR3 sequence is 14 residues long. In nucleotides, the CDR3 is TGTGCCAGCAGCCTCGCGGACGGTTGGGACACCATATATTTT. Its translation: CASSLADGWDTIYF.

The chain combines TRBV7-2 with TRBJ1-1, with D unclear. The CDR3 covers 14 residues. Looked up from germline, CDR1 is SGHTA and CDR2 is FQGNSA. With 0 bases removed from V and 0 bases from J, the gap between germline ends came to 5 bases. DNA for the CDR3: TGTGCCAGCAGCTTAGCCCACCTGAACACTGAAGCTTTCTTT. Its protein is CASSLAHLNTEAFF. The complete variable domain, with remaining parts taken from reference TRBV7-2 and TRBJ1-1, reads GAGVSQSPSNKVTEKGKDVELRCDPISGHTALYWYRQSLGQGLEFLIYFQGNSAPDKSGLPSDRFSAERTGGSVSTLTIQRTQQEDSAVYLCASSLAHLNTEAFFGQGTRLTVV.

Worth noting for this clonotype: This sequence may be a read error, since a much larger clone differs from it by one base. The chain employs TRBV6-2 or TRBV6-3 and TRBJ2-4; D uncertain. CDR3 length equals 12 residues. Germline lookup yields CDR1 MNHEY and CDR2 SVGEGT. Deletions cut 2 bases from V and 13 bases from J, with 12 bases between. The CDR3 loop reads CASSYGAYGQYF. The CDR3 DNA reads TGTGCCAGCAGTTACGGAGCCTACGGGCAGTACTTC.

The J gene is TRBJ1-6, the V gene TRBV5-1, with a possible D match to TRBD1 (6 bases). Per the germline V gene, CDR1 is SGHRS and CDR2 is YFSETQ. V lost 4 bases and J lost 10, with 21 bases in between. This CDR3 has 16 residues. As DNA, the CDR3 is TGCGCCAGCAGCCCCACCGGGGGGCTCGGGGGATCACCCCTCCACTTT. Translating gives CASSPTGGLGGSPLHF.

This clonotype occurred once. The V gene is TRBV5-1, the J gene TRBJ1-2; 7 bases are shared with TRBD1. Per germline, CDR1 SGHRS and CDR2 YFSETQ. The CDR3 contains 16 residues. J lost 3 bases, V lost 4 bases, and 12 bases had no gene match. DNA of the CDR3: TGCGCCAGCAGCCTCTCCGTGACAGGGATATACTATGGCTACACCTTC. Its protein product is CASSLSVTGIYYGYTF.

The rearrangement joins TRBV5-1 to TRBJ2-1; 9 bases are shared with TRBD2. The J call could be wrong; TRBJ2-7 is a better fit for the DNA end. Per germline, CDR1 SGHRS and CDR2 YFSETQ. The CDR3 has 15 residues. CDR3 in amino acids: CASSYDSGGSYEQYF. The CDR3 DNA sequence: TGCGCCAGCAGCTATGATAGCGGGGGATCCTACGAGCAGTACTTC.

This clonotype was seen a few times. The chain joins TRBV12-5 to TRBJ1-5; 7 positions agree with TRBD1. Germline assignment: CDR1 LGHNT and CDR2 FRNRAP. The ends lost 1 base at V and 6 bases at J; junction bases unmatched: 3. The CDR3 length is 14 residues. The CDR3 nucleotides read TGTGCTAGTGGTTTGGAGGGGGCGGTTCAGCCCCAGCATTTT. Its translation: CASGLEGAVQPQHF. Full variable domain (outside the CDR3, taken from reference TRBV12-5 and TRBJ1-5): DARVTQTPRHKVTEMGQEVTMRCQPILGHNTVFWYRQTMMQGLELLAYFRNRAPLDDSGMPKDRFSAEMPDATLATLKIQPSEPRDSAVYFCASGLEGAVQPQHFGDGTRLSIL.

This clonotype was counted ten times or more. This chain links TRBV29-1 with TRBJ2-3; maybe TRBD2 (5 bases). The ends were cut back, 7 bases at V and 0 bases at J, with 14 bases in the middle. The CDR3 length is 14 residues. Germline loops: CDR1 SQVTM, CDR2 ANQGSEA. CDR3 protein: CSGRTLPSTDTQYF. The DNA for the CDR3 is TGCAGCGGGCGGACTTTACCCAGCACAGATACGCAGTATTTT.

To note about this clonotype: The junction differs from germline at one of its ends, possibly a read error. This chain links TRBV20-1 with TRBJ2-1, with D perhaps being TRBD1 or TRBD2 (5 bases each). Germline V lookup: CDR1 DFQATT, CDR2 SNEGSKA (reference sequence). The CDR3 consists of 14 residues. The CDR3 loop is CSARSGATYNEQFF. The CDR3 DNA reads as TGCAGCGCTAGATCCGGGGCGACCTACAATGAGCAGTTCTTC.

The chain recombines TRBV3-1 with TRBJ2-7; D is unresolved. V was shortened by 1 base and J by 2 bases, with 9 bases between the two germline ends. Per the germline V gene, CDR1 is LGHDT and CDR2 is YNNKEL (reference sequence). The CDR3 has 14 residues. CDR3 amino acids: CASSQVTTAYEQYF. In DNA form, the CDR3 reads TGTGCCAGCAGCCAAGTGACAACAGCCTACGAGCAGTACTTC.

The sample holds a few counts of this clonotype. A much bigger clone sits one base away, suggesting this may be a read error. The V call is TRBV10-2, the J call TRBJ2-5; D gene unclear. This CDR3 region has 15 residues. Trimming removed 2 bases from V and 6 bases from J, with 16 bases in between. Germline V gene sequence: CDR1 WSHSY, CDR2 SAAADI. DNA for the CDR3: TGCGCCAGCAGTGAGCCGTCGCCGGCAGGAAAGACCCAGTACTTC. It yields the protein CASSEPSPAGKTQYF.